The next 27 T cell receptor beta chains were all read from a single sample in a study of identical twins. In TCRdb, the 5' RACE reads were re-called with MiXCR into one record per CDR3 protein. In the table there are hundreds of thousands of distinct CDR3 sequences, 8.6% of which are singletons. This same sample was also taken into another study, of yellow fever vaccine responses in identical twins.

Specimen: PBMCs. The origin of the receptors is a woman under 30 in good health.

This clonotype was detected only a few times. This chain uses TRBV7-2 with TRBJ2-2; D is unresolved. The CDR3 covers 14 residues. Trimming cost V 4 bases and J 2 bases, with 8 bases left between them. Per the germline V gene, CDR1 is SGHTA and CDR2 is FQGNSA. The CDR3 loop is CASSSFSNTGELFF. CDR3 in DNA: TGTGCCAGCAGCTCCTTCTCTAACACCGGGGAGCTGTTTTTT.

The V call is TRBV7-9, the J call TRBJ2-2; tentative D call: TRBD1 (6 bases). The germline V gene encodes CDR1 SEHNR and CDR2 FQNEAQ (reference sequence). Trimming stripped 8 bases from V and 4 bases from J, with 14 bases between. The CDR3 totals 14 residues. This CDR3 reads CASLTGLVTGELFF. The CDR3, as DNA: TGTGCCAGCCTCACAGGGTTGGTCACCGGGGAGCTGTTTTTT.

The chain joins TRBV24-1 to TRBJ2-2; 12 bases fit TRBD2. Germline V gene data show CDR1 as KGHDR and CDR2 as SFDVKD. The CDR3 is 17 amino acids. Trimming took 5 bases from V and 2 from J; bases not matched to a gene: 5. CDR3 sequence reads: CATSAGLAGTNTGELFF. The CDR3 bases are TGTGCCACCAGTGCTGGACTAGCGGGGACTAACACCGGGGAGCTGTTTTTT.

The chain has TRBV15 and TRBJ2-1; TRBD2 matches at 8 bases. After removal of 8 bases from V and 7 bases from J, the junction contained 7 bases not matched to a gene. The CDR3 sequence is 13 residues long. CDR1 is LNHNV, CDR2 YYDKDF, per germline (reference sequence). CDR3 loop: CATQTGGGNEQFF. CDR3 sequence (DNA): TGTGCCACCCAAACGGGGGGGGGAAATGAGCAGTTCTTC.

The chain combines TRBV6-5 with TRBJ2-1; the D is unclear. CDR1 is MNHEY, CDR2 SVGAGI, per germline. V was pared by 2 bases and J by 10 bases, with 12 bases between. The CDR3 loop spans 13 amino acids. CDR3 nucleotide sequence: TGTGCCAGCAGTTACGATCCAGGAAGCGAGCAGTTCTTC. Its protein is CASSYDPGSEQFF.

This clonotype has a handful of counts. The rearrangement joins TRBV12-5 to TRBJ2-5; tentative D call: TRBD2 (6 bases). Germline CDR1 is LGHNT and CDR2 is FRNRAP. This CDR3 is built from 15 residues. Trimming pared 3 bases from V and 5 bases from J, leaving 16 bases between. The DNA for the CDR3 is TGTGCTAGTGGTTTCCCTCCCCAGCTAGCGGAGACCCAGTACTTC. Protein: CASGFPPQLAETQYF.

The J gene is TRBJ2-7, the V gene TRBV18; 11 bases match TRBD1. The germline CDR1 and CDR2 sequences are KGHSH and LQKENI. The CDR3 has 16 residues. Trimming took 6 bases from V and 3 from J; bases not matched to a gene: 10. CDR3 sequence reads: CASSPGTGGIIYEQYF. The DNA for the CDR3 is TGTGCCAGCTCCCCCGGGACAGGGGGAATCATCTACGAGCAGTACTTC.

J is TRBJ1-1 and V is TRBV7-9; D remains unclear. The germline gives CDR1 SEHNR, CDR2 FQNEAQ (reference sequence). V lost 5 bases and J lost 5, with 9 bases in between. The CDR3 sequence is 12 residues long. The CDR3 region has the DNA TGTGCCAGCAGCATCGGGGATACTGAAGCTTTCTTT. This codes for CASSIGDTEAFF.

This clonotype has a handful of counts. V is TRBV6-2 or TRBV6-3 and J is TRBJ2-1; D is unresolved. V lost 6 bases, J lost 0 bases, and 12 bases lay in between. The germline V gene has CDR1 MNHEY and CDR2 SVGEGT. The CDR3 is made up of 15 amino acids. CDR3 in amino acids: CASRLGLSSYNEQFF. In DNA, the CDR3 is TGTGCCAGCAGACTCGGCTTGAGCTCCTACAATGAGCAGTTCTTC.

This clonotype was seen more than once but under ten times. The chain recombines TRBV20-1 with TRBJ1-2; D is undetermined. The CDR3 runs 14 residues. V was clipped by 2 bases and J by 0 bases, with 10 bases between them. CDR1 DFQATT and CDR2 SNEGSKA come from the germline V gene (reference sequence). This CDR3 reads CSARPQVTNYGYTF. The CDR3 DNA reads as TGCAGTGCTAGACCCCAAGTCACTAACTATGGCTACACCTTC.

This clonotype was counted ten times or more. This sequence joins TRBV6-1 and TRBJ1-1, with 7 bases fitting TRBD1. CDR3 size: 15 residues. Germline V lookup: CDR1 MNHNS, CDR2 SASEGT. The ends lost 6 bases at V and 0 bases at J; junction bases unmatched: 7. CDR3 loop: CASSLTGWMNTEAFF. In nucleotides, the CDR3 is TGTGCCAGCAGCCTGACAGGGTGGATGAACACTGAAGCTTTCTTT.

This clonotype was recorded a few times. The rearrangement uses TRBV30 and TRBJ2-7, with D perhaps TRBD1 (7 bases). This CDR3 comprises 18 residues. V gave up 1 base and J gave up 0 bases, with 22 bases separating them. The germline V gene encodes CDR1 GTSNPN and CDR2 SVGIG (reference sequence). The CDR3 DNA follows: TGTGCCTGGAGTGCCCCCCTGACAGGGAGGTTCAGCTCCTACGAGCAGTACTTC. It yields the protein CAWSAPLTGRFSSYEQYF.

Regarding this clonotype: Germline is not matched at one junction end, which may reflect a read error. Here the CDR3 DNA reads TGTGCCAGCAGCGCAGAGCCTCCAACTAAAGAAAAACTGTTTTTT. Translating it yields CASSAEPPTKEKLFF. The rearrangement uses TRBV2 and TRBJ1-4; D is ambiguous. This CDR3 region has 15 residues. The germline gives CDR1 SNHLY, CDR2 FYNNEI.

This clonotype has a handful of counts. The gene calls are TRBV7-2 and TRBJ2-7; a weak D match, TRBD1 (6 bases). CDR3 size: 14 residues. V was shortened by 8 bases and J by 1 base, with 15 bases between the two germline ends. Germline assignment: CDR1 SGHTA and CDR2 FQGNSA. As DNA, the CDR3 is TGTGCCAGCGGGCAGGGGCGAGAATCCTACGAGCAGTACTTC. This codes for CASGQGRESYEQYF.

Many counts were recorded for this clonotype. V and J are TRBV12-3 or TRBV12-4 and TRBJ2-3; 7 nucleotides line up with TRBD2. Trimming removed 3 bases from V and 0 bases from J; junction bases left unmatched: 3. The CDR3 extends over 15 amino acids. The CDR3 reads CASSLSGVSTDTQYF. The DNA for the CDR3 is TGTGCCAGCAGTTTGAGCGGGGTTAGCACAGATACGCAGTATTTT.

In this sample, this clonotype turned up many times. The genes are TRBV7-2 and TRBJ2-7; possibly TRBD1 for D (5 bases). CDR1 and CDR2 from the germline V gene are SGHTA and FQGNSA. The CDR3 covers 12 residues. Deletions cut 5 bases from V and 4 bases from J, with 9 bases between. This chain's CDR3 is CASSRQFYEQYF. CDR3 nucleotides: TGTGCCAGCAGCCGACAGTTTTACGAGCAGTACTTC.

The sample holds a few counts of this clonotype. The chain uses TRBV19 and TRBJ2-5, with 8 bases aligning to TRBD1. The CDR3 runs to 14 residues. The J segment lost 3 bases and the V segment lost 5 bases, leaving 5 bases of the junction unmatched. CDR1 is LNHDA, CDR2 SQIVND, per germline (reference sequence). The CDR3 DNA follows: TGTGCCAGTAGTCACCGGACAGGGAAAGAGACCCAGTACTTC. Encoded protein: CASSHRTGKETQYF. The full variable domain, its missing parts supplied by reference TRBV19 and TRBJ2-5, is DGGITQSPKYLFRKEGQNVTLSCEQNLNHDAMYWYRQDPGQGLRLIYYSQIVNDFQKGDIAEGYSVSREKKESFPLTVTSAQKNPTAFYLCASSHRTGKETQYFGPGTRLLVL.

This clonotype has a count of ten or more. The chain has TRBV7-2 and TRBJ2-7, with D perhaps matching TRBD2 (7 bases). This CDR3 has 15 amino acids. V was cut by 4 bases and J by 4 bases, with 17 bases left in between. The V gene's germline CDR1 is SGHTA and CDR2 FQGNSA. CDR3 sequence: CASSSEGGGVYEQYF. The CDR3 region has the DNA TGTGCCAGCAGCTCTGAGGGGGGAGGGGTTTACGAGCAGTACTTC.

Many counts were recorded for this clonotype. This chain uses TRBV5-1 with TRBJ2-3; tentatively, D is TRBD1 or TRBD2 (5 bases each). Trimming stripped 7 bases from V and 5 bases from J, with 17 bases between. The germline CDR1 and CDR2 sequences are SGHRS and YFSETQ. This CDR3 region has 14 residues. The chain's CDR3 is CASSSGTPGDTQYF. The CDR3 DNA is TGCGCCAGCTCATCGGGGACCCCGGGAGATACGCAGTATTTT.

The gene calls are TRBV28 and TRBJ2-7; D possibly matches TRBD1 or TRBD2 (5 bases each). Between the trimmed V and J ends, which lost 8 bases and 5 bases, there was a span of 22 bases. The CDR3 is made up of 15 amino acids. In germline, CDR1 is MDHEN, CDR2 SYDVKM. CDR3 sequence: CASALATKWGNEQYF. The CDR3 DNA reads as TGTGCCAGCGCCCTCGCCACGAAATGGGGGAACGAGCAGTACTTC.

The V call is TRBV7-3, the J call TRBJ2-3, with 9 bases matching TRBD2. The germline gives CDR1 SGHTA, CDR2 FQGTGA. CDR3 length: 18 residues. The V gene end was trimmed by 5 bases and the J gene end by 1 base; junction bases not matched to a gene: 13. The CDR3 nucleotides read TGTGCCAGCAGCCCTCGTGGTAGCGGGGGAATCGGCACAGATACGCAGTATTTT. Amino acids: CASSPRGSGGIGTDTQYF.

There are a few counts of this clonotype. This chain connects TRBV20-1 to TRBJ2-6; tentatively, D is TRBD1 (5 bases). This CDR3 contains 13 residues. Germline V gene lookup returns CDR1 DFQATT and CDR2 SNEGSKA (reference sequence). V lost 6 bases, J lost 2 bases, and 8 bases lay in between. The CDR3 DNA sequence: TGCAGTGCAGCACAGGCTGGGGCCAACGTCCTGACTTTC. Protein product: CSAAQAGANVLTF.

The genes are TRBV4-3 and TRBJ2-7, with 7 bases fitting TRBD1. The CDR3 extends over 15 amino acids. Germline V gene sequence: CDR1 LGHNA, CDR2 YSLEER. J was trimmed by 1 base and V by 5 bases; bases with no gene match: 8. CDR3 amino acids: CASSTRQGKSYEQYF. CDR3 coding DNA: TGCGCCAGCAGCACCCGACAGGGTAAATCCTACGAGCAGTACTTC.

This clonotype appeared a few times. The rearrangement joins TRBV2 to TRBJ2-6; tentative D call: TRBD1 (6 bases). The CDR3 consists of 13 residues. Per the germline V gene, CDR1 is SNHLY and CDR2 is FYNNEI. V lost 11 bases and J 8 bases, leaving 16 bases between the germline ends. CDR3 amino acids: CAGAKQGPNVLTF. CDR3 bases: TGTGCCGGGGCCAAACAGGGACCCAACGTCCTGACTTTC.

In its sample, this clonotype was seen many times. The junction does not match germline at one end; this may be a read error. The chain carries TRBV6-5 and TRBJ1-3; D remains unclear. Germline V gene data show CDR1 as MNHEY and CDR2 as SVGAGI. This CDR3 contains 15 residues. The CDR3 sequence is CASSYSSGSGNTIYF. In DNA form, the CDR3 reads TGTGCCAGCAGCTACTCGAGTGGATCTGGAAACACCATATATTTT.

V gene TRBV20-1 combines with J gene TRBJ1-1, with D unclear. The CDR3 covers 15 residues. V was trimmed by 0 bases and J by 7 bases, leaving 18 bases between them. Germline CDR1 reads DFQATT; CDR2 reads SNEGSKA (reference sequence). CDR3 residues: CSARDIGVGSVEAFF. The CDR3 coding sequence is TGCAGTGCTAGAGATATTGGGGTGGGCTCGGTTGAAGCTTTCTTT.

Notes on this clonotype: A much larger clone differs by one base, so this may be a read error. The V call is TRBV20-1, the J call TRBJ2-3, with a possible D match to TRBD1 (5 bases). There are 14 residues in the CDR3. CDR1 is DFQATT and CDR2 is SNEGSKA in the germline V gene (reference sequence). The CDR3 protein is CSASRRVSTETQYF. The CDR3 DNA reads TGCAGTGCTAGTCGCAGGGTTAGCACAGAAACGCAGTATTTT.